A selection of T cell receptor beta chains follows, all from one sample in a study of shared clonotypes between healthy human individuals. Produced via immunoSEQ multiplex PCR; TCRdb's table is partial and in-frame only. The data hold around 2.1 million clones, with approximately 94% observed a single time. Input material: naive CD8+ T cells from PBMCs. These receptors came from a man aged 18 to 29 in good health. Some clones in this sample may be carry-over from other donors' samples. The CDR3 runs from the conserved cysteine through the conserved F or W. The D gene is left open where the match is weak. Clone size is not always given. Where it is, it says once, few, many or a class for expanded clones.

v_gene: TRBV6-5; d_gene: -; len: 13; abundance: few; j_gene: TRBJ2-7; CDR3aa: CASTSGPTYEQYF; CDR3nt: TGTGCCAGCACCAGCGGGCCCACCTACGAGCAGTACTTC
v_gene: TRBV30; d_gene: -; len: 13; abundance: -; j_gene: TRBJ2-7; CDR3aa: CAWSVSGNHEQYF; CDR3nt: TGTGCCTGGAGTGTATCAGGGAACCACGAGCAGTACTTC
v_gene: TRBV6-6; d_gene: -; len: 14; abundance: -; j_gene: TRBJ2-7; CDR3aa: CASRIDRYPYEQYF; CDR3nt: TGTGCCAGCAGGATTGACAGGTACCCCTACGAGCAGTACTTC
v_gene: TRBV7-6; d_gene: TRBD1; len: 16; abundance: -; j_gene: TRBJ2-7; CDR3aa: CASSLTPGQGALEQYF; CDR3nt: TGTGCCAGCAGCTTAACACCGGGACAGGGGGCCCTCGAGCAGTACTTC
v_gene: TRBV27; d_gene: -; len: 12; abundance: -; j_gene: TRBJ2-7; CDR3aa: CASSGEPYEQYF; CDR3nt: TGTGCCAGCAGTGGAGAACCCTACGAGCAGTACTTC
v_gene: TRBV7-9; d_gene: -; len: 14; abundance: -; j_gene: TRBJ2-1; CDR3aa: CASSLSVGGNEQFF; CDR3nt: TGTGCCAGCAGCTTATCGGTGGGAGGCAATGAGCAGTTCTTC
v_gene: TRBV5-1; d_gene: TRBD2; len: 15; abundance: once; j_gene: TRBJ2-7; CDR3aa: CASRLGLASSYEQYF; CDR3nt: TGCGCCAGCAGATTGGGACTAGCGAGCTCCTACGAGCAGTACTTC
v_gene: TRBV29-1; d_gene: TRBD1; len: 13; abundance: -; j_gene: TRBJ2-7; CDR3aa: CSVAPGTGVEQYF; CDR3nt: TGCAGCGTTGCCCCCGGGACAGGGGTCGAGCAGTACTTC
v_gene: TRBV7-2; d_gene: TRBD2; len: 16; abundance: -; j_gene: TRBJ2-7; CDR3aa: CASSLRVAGGPYEQYF; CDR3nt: TGTGCCAGCAGCTTGAGGGTAGCGGGAGGGCCCTACGAGCAGTACTTC
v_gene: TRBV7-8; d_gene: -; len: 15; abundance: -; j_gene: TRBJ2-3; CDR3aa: CASSLGGARTDTQYF; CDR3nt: TGTGCCAGCAGCTTAGGCGGGGCCCGCACAGATACGCAGTATTTT
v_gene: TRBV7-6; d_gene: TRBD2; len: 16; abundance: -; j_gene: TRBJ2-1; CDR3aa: CASSSSGTSGNNEQFF; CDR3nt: TGTGCCAGCAGCTCCAGCGGGACTAGCGGTAACAATGAGCAGTTCTTC
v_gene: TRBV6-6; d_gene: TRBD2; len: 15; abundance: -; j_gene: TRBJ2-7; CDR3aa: CASSWSGGPSYEQYF; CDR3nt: TGTGCCAGCAGTTGGAGCGGGGGACCCTCCTACGAGCAGTACTTC
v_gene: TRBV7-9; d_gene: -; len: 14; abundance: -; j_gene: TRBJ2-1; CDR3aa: CASSLLSGVNEQFF; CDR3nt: TGTGCCAGCAGCTTGTTGTCGGGAGTGAATGAGCAGTTCTTC
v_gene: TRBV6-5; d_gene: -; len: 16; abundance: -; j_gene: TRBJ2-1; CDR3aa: CASSSPRVSSYNEQFF; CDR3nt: TGTGCCAGCAGTTCCCCGCGTGTCAGCTCCTACAATGAGCAGTTCTTC
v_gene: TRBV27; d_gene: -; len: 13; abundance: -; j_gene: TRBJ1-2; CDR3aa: CASSLGGIYGYTF; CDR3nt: TGTGCCAGCAGTTTAGGGGGGATCTATGGCTACACCTTC
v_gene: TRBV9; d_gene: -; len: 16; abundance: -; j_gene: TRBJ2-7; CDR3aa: CASSPELGNRLSEQYF; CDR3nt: TGTGCCAGCAGCCCAGAGTTAGGGAACCGACTAAGCGAGCAGTACTTC
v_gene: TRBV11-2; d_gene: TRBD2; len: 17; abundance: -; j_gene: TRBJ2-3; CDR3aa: CASSLLKDLAGTDTQYF; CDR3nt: TGTGCCAGCAGCTTATTGAAAGATCTAGCGGGCACAGATACGCAGTATTTT
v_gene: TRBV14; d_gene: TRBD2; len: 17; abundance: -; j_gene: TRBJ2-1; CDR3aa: CASSQDISGRRYNEQFF; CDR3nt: TGTGCCAGCAGCCAAGATATTAGCGGGAGGCGTTACAATGAGCAGTTCTTC
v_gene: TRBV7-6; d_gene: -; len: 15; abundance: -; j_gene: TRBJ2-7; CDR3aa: CASSLNRVSHYEQYF; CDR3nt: TGTGCCAGCAGCCTTAACAGGGTTAGCCACTACGAGCAGTACTTC
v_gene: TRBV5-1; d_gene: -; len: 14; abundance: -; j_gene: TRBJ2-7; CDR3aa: CASSLAWVWEEQYF; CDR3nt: TGCGCCAGCAGCTTGGCCTGGGTCTGGGAAGAGCAGTACTTC
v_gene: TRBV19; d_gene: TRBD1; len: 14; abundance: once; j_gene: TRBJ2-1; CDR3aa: CATLDRESYNEQFF; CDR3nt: TGTGCCACCCTGGACAGGGAATCCTACAATGAGCAGTTCTTC
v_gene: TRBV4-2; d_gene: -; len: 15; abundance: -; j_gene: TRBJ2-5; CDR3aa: CAGSQDFRDQETQYF; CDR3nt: TGTGCCGGCAGCCAGGACTTCAGGGACCAAGAGACCCAGTACTTC
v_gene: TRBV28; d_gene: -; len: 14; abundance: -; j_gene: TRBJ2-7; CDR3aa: CASSYRGLSYEQYF; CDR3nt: TGTGCCAGCAGTTATCGGGGACTCTCCTACGAGCAGTACTTC
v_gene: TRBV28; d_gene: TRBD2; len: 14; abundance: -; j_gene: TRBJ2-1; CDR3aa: CASSDSGPYNEQFF; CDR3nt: TGTGCCAGCAGCGATAGCGGGCCCTACAATGAGCAGTTCTTC
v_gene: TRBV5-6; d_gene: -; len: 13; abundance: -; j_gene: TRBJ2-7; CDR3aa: CASSPPPGSEQYF; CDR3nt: TGTGCCAGCAGCCCTCCCCCAGGTTCCGAGCAGTACTTC
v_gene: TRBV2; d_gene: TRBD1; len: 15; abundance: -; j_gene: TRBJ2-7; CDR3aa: CASRIWQGAAYEQYF; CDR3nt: TGTGCCAGCAGAATTTGGCAGGGGGCGGCCTACGAGCAGTACTTC
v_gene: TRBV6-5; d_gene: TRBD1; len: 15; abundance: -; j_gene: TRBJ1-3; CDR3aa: CASRPDRGSGNTIYF; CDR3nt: TGTGCCAGCAGGCCCGACAGGGGCTCTGGAAACACCATATATTTT
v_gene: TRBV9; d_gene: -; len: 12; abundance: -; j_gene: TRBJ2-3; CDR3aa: CASSVPADTQYF; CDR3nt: TGTGCCAGCAGCGTCCCCGCAGATACGCAGTATTTT
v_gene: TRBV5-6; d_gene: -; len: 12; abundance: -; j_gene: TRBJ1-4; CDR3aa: CASSLGASELFF; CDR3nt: TGTGCCAGCAGCTTGGGGGCCTCAGAACTGTTTTTT
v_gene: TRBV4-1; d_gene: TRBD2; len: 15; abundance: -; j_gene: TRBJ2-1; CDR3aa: CASSQRGLAGDEQFF; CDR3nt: TGCGCCAGCAGCCAACGAGGACTAGCGGGAGATGAGCAGTTCTTC
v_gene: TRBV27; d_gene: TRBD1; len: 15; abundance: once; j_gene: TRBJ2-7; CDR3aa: CASSRDRDPSWEQYF; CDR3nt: TGTGCCAGCAGCCGGGACAGGGATCCATCCTGGGAGCAGTACTTC
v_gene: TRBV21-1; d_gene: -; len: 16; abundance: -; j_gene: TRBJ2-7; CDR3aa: CASRKRTVSRDYEQYF; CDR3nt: TGTGCCAGCAGAAAAAGGACAGTCTCTAGGGATTACGAGCAGTACTTC
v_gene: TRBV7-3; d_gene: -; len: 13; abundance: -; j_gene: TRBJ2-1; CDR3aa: CASSPRSYNEQFF; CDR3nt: TGTGCCAGCAGCCCTAGGTCCTACAATGAGCAGTTCTTC
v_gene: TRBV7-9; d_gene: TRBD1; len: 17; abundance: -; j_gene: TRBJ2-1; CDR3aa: CASSNGFMKGARDEQFF; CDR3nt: TGTGCCAGCAGCAACGGGTTTATGAAGGGGGCTCGGGATGAGCAGTTCTTC
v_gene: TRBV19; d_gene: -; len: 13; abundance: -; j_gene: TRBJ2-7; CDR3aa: CASSIQASYEQYF; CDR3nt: TGTGCCAGTAGTATCCAAGCCTCCTACGAGCAGTACTTC
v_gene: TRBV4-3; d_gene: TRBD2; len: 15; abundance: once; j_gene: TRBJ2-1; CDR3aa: CASSLGLAEYNEQFF; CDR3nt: TGCGCCAGCAGCCTCGGACTAGCGGAATACAATGAGCAGTTCTTC
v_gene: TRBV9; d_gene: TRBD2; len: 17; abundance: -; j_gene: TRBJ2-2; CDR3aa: CASRSFVGEGNTGELFF; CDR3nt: TGTGCCAGCAGGTCCTTCGTGGGGGAGGGGAACACCGGGGAGCTGTTTTTT
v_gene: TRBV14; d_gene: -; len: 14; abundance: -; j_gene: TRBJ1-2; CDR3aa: CASSPSPISYGYTF; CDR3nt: TGTGCCAGCAGTCCAAGCCCGATCAGCTATGGCTACACCTTC
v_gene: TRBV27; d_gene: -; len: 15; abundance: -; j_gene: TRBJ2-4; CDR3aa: CASSLSKSLGNIQYF; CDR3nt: TGTGCCAGCAGTTTATCGAAATCACTGGGGAACATTCAGTACTTC
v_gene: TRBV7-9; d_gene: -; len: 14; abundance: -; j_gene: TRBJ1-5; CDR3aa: CASSSIYSNQPQHF; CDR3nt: TGTGCCAGCAGCTCCATCTATAGCAATCAGCCCCAGCATTTT
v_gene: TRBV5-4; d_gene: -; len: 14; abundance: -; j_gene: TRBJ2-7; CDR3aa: CASSLRPDSYEQYF; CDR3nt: TGTGCCAGCAGCTTGAGGCCGGATTCCTACGAGCAGTACTTC
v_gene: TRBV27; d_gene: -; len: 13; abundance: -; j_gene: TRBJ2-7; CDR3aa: CASSLRGAGEQYF; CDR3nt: TGTGCCAGCAGTTTAAGGGGGGCAGGGGAGCAGTACTTC
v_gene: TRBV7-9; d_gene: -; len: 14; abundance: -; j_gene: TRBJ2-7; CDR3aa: CASSAVGRSYEQYF; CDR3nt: TGTGCCAGCAGCGCCGTTGGGCGATCCTACGAGCAGTACTTC
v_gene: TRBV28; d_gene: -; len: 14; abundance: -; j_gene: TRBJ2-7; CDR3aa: CASKLPGNSYEQYF; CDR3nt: TGTGCCAGCAAACTACCCGGGAACTCCTACGAGCAGTACTTC
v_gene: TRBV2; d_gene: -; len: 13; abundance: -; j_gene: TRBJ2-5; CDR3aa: CALRRAWEETQYF; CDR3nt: TGTGCCCTGAGAAGGGCTTGGGAGGAGACCCAGTACTTC